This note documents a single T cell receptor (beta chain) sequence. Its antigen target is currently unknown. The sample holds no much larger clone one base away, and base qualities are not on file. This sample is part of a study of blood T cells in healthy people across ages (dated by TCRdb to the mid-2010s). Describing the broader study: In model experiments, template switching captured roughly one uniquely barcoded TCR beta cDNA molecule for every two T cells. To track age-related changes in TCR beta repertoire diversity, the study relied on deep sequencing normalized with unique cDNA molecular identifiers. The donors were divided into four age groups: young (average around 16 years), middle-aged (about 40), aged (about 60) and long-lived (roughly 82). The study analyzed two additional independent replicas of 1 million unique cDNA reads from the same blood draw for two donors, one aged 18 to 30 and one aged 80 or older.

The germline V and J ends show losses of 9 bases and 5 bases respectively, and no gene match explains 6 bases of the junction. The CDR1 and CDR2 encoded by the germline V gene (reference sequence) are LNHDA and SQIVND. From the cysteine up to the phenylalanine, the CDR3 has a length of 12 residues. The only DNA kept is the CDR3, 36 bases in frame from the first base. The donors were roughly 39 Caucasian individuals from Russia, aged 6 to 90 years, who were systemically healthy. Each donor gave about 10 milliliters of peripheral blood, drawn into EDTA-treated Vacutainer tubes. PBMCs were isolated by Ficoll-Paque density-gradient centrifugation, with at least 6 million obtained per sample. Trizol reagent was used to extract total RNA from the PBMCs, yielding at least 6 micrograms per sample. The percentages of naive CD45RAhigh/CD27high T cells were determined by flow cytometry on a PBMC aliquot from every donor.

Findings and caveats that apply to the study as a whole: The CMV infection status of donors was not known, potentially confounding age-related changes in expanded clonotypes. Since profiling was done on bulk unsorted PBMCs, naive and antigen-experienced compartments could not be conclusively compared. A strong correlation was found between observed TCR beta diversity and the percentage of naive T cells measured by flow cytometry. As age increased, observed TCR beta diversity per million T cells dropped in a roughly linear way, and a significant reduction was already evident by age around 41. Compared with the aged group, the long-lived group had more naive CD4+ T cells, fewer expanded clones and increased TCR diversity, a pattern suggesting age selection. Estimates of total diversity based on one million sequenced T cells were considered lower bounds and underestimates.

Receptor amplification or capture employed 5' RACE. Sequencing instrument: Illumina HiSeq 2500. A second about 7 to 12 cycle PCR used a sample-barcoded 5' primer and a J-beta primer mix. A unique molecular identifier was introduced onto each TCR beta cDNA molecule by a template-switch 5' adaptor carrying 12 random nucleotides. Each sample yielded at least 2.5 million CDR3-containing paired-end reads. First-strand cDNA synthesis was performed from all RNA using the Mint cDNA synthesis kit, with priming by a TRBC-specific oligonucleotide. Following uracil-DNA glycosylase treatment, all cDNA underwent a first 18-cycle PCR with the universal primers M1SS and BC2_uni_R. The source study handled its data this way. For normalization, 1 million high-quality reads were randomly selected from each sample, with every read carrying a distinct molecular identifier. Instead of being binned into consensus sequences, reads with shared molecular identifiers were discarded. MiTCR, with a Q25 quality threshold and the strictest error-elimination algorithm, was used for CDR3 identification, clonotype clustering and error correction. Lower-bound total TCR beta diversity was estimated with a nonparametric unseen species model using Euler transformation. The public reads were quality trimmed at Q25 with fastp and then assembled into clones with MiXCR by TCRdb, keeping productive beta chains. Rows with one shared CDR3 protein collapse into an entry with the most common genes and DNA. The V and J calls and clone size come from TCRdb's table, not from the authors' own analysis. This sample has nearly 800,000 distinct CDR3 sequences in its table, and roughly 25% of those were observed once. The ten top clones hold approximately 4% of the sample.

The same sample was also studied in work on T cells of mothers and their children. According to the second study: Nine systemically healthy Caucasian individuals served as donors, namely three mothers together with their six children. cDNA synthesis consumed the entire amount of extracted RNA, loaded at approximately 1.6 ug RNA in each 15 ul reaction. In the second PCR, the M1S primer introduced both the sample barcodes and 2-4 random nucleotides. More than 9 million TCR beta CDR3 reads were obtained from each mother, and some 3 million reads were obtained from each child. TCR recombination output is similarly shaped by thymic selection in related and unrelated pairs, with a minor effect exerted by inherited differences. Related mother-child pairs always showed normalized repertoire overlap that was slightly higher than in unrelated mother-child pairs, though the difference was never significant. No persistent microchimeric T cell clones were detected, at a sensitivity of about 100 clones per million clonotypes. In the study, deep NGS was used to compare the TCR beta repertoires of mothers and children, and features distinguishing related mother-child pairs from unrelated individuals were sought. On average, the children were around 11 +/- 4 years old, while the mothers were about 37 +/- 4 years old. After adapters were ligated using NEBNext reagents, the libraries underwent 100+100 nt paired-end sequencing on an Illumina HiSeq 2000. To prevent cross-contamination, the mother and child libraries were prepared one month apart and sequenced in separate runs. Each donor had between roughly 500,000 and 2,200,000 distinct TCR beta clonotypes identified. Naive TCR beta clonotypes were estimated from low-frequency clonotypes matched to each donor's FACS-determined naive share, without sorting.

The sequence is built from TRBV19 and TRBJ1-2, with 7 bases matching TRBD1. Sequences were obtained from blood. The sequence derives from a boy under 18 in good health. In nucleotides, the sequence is TGTGCCAGCACAACAGGGGTTTATGGCTACACCTTC. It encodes CASTTGVYGYTF.